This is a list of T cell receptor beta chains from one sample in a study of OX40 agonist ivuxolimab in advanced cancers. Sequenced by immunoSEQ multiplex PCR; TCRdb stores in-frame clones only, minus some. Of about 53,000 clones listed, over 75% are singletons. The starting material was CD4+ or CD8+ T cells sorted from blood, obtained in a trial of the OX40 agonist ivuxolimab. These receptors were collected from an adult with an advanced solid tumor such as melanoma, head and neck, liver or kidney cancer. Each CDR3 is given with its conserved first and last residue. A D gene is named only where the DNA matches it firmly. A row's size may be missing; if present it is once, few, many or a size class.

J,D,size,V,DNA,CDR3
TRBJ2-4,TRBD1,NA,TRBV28,TGTGCCAGCGTACCGACAGGGACCAAAAACATTCAGTACTTC,CASVPTGTKNIQYF
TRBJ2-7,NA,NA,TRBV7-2,TGTGCCAGCAGCTTAGATAGTAGTAAACAGGAGTACTTC,CASSLDSSKQEYF
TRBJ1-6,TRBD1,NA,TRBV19,TGTGCCAGTAGTAGACAGGGTGGGGATAATTCACCCCTCCACTTT,CASSRQGGDNSPLHF
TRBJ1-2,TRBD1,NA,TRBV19,TGTGCCAGTAGTATGCGAGGGACAGATGGCTACACCTTC,CASSMRGTDGYTF
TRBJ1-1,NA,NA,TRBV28,TGTGCCAGCAGGGCTGGGGGGGTGAACACTGAAGCTTTCTTT,CASRAGGVNTEAFF
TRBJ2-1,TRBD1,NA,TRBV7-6,TGTGCCAGCAGCCTCAGCCAGGGGGCCTCCTACAATGAGCAGTTCTTC,CASSLSQGASYNEQFF
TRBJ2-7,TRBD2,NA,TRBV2,TGTGCCAGCAGCAAGACTAGCGGGAGTATCTACGAGCAGTACTTC,CASSKTSGSIYEQYF
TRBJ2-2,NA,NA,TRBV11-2,TGTGCCAGCAGCTTAGTAAGGGGGGGCGCCGGGGAGCTGTTTTTT,CASSLVRGGAGELFF
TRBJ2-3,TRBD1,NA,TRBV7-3,TGTGCCAGCAGCAGGGGACAGGGAGATACGCAGTATTTT,CASSRGQGDTQYF
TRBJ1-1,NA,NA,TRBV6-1,TGTGCCAGCAACCTCGGAGACAGTAACACTGAAGCTTTCTTT,CASNLGDSNTEAFF
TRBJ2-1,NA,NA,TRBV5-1,TGCGCCAGCAGCTTGGGGCCTTTGCGGGCGGGCAATGAGCAGTTCTTC,CASSLGPLRAGNEQFF
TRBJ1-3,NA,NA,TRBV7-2,TGTGCCAGCAGCTTAGCGACAGACTCTGGAAACACCATATATTTT,CASSLATDSGNTIYF
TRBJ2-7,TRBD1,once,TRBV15,TGTGCCACCAGCAAAAACAGGGGTGCTACGGGTGAGCAGTACTTC,CATSKNRGATGEQYF
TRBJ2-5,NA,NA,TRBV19,TGTGCCAGTAGTATAGAGCTAGTAGCCGAAGAGACCCAGTACTTC,CASSIELVAEETQYF
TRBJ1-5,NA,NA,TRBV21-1,TGTGCCAGCAGCACCGTCCACGGGGCAGGGTTCGATCAGCCCCAGCATTTT,CASSTVHGAGFDQPQHF
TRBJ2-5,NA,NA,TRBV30,TGTGCCTGGAGGGGGACGGTCCGCGCGGAGACCCAGTACTTC,CAWRGTVRAETQYF
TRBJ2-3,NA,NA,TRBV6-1,TGTGCCAGCAGTATCCGGGACAGCACAGATACGCAGTATTTT,CASSIRDSTDTQYF
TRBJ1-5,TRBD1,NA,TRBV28,TGTGCCAGCTTAGGGGGGGGCGGACAGGGCAATCAGCCCCAGCATTTT,CASLGGGGQGNQPQHF
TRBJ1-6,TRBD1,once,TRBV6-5,TGTGCCAGCAGTTACTTTTACGACAGGGCACATTCACCCCTCCACTTT,CASSYFYDRAHSPLHF
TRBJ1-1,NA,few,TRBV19,TGTGCCAGTAGTTTGGGACACCCGAACACTGAAGCTTTCTTT,CASSLGHPNTEAFF
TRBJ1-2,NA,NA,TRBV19,TGTGCCAGTAGTATGGGACGGACTCCTAACTATGGCTACACCTTC,CASSMGRTPNYGYTF
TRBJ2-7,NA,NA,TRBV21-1,TGTGCCAGCACCGCAAGGAGGGGCGCCTACGAGCAGTACTTC,CASTARRGAYEQYF
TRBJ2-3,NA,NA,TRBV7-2,TGTGCCAGCAGCTTCCCCGCTGATACGCAGTATTTT,CASSFPADTQYF
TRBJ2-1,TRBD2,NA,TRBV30,TGTGCCTGGTCGCTAGCGGGAGATTACAATGAGCAGTTCTTC,CAWSLAGDYNEQFF
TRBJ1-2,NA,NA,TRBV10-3,TGTGCCATCAGTGAGTCCGGGGGGCTTAATGGCTACACCTTC,CAISESGGLNGYTF
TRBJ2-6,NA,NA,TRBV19,TGTGCCAGTAGTATTCTAGGGTCTGGGGCCAACGTCCTGACTTTC,CASSILGSGANVLTF
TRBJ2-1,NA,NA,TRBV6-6,TGTGCCAGCAGTTCGACCTTGACAGGATACACTAATGAGCAGTTCTTC,CASSSTLTGYTNEQFF
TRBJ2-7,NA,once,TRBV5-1,TGCGCCAGCAGCTTGGGGGGAAACTACGAGCAGTACTTC,CASSLGGNYEQYF
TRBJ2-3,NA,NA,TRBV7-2,TGTGCCAGCAGCTTAGATTTTAGCACAGATACGCAGTATTTT,CASSLDFSTDTQYF
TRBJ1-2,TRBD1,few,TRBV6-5,TGTGCCAGCAGTTACTCTCAGGGGGCTAATGGCTACACCTTC,CASSYSQGANGYTF
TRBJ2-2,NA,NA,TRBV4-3,TGCGCCAGCAGCCGCTCTACTAAAGTTCAGGGAAGGGTCTACACCGGGGAGCTGTTTTTT,CASSRSTKVQGRVYTGELFF
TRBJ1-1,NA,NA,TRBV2,TGTGCCAATATCAGGGAAAGAGACACTGAAGCTTTCTTT,CANIRERDTEAFF
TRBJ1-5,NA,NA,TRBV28,TGTGCCAGCAGTCATAACCTTCTAAGAGACGGTAAGAATCAGCCCCAGCATTTT,CASSHNLLRDGKNQPQHF
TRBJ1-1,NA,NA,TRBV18,TGTGCCAGCTCACCCGGACAGAGGAACACTGAAGCTTTCTTT,CASSPGQRNTEAFF
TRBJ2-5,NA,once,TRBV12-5,TGTGCTAGTGGTTTGGTACGGGAGACCCAGTACTTC,CASGLVRETQYF
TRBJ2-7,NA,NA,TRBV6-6,TGTGCCAGCAGGGGGGGGCCTAGAGATGCGCAGTACTTC,CASRGGPRDAQYF
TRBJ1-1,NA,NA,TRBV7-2,TGTGCCAGCAGCTTTAGCGTGACCACTGAAGCTTTCTTT,CASSFSVTTEAFF
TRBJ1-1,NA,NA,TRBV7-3,TGTGCCAGCAGCGACTTGGAGGGCACTGAAGCTTTCTTT,CASSDLEGTEAFF
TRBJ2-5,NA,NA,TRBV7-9,TGTGCCAGCAGCCCGCCTCGGGGGTTTGGGGAGACCCAGTACTTC,CASSPPRGFGETQYF
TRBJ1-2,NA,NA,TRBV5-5,TGTGCCAGCAGCTTGGCCCCGGTTTCCAGGGGCTATGGCTACACCTTC,CASSLAPVSRGYGYTF
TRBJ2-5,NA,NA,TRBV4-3,TGCGCCAGCAGTCAACTAGGGGGTGGGAACCAAGAGACCCAGTACTTC,CASSQLGGGNQETQYF
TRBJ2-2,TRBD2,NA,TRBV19,TGTGCCAGTAGTAAAATATACGGGACTAGCGACACCGGGGAGCTGTTTTTT,CASSKIYGTSDTGELFF
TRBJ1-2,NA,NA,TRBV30,TGTGCCTGGAGGGGGGACTTGGGCTATGGCTACACCTTC,CAWRGDLGYGYTF
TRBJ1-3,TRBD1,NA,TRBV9,TGTGCCAGCAGCGCAACGGACAGGAGAGCTGGAAACACCATATATTTT,CASSATDRRAGNTIYF
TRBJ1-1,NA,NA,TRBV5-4,TGTGCCAGCAGTACTCATGACAGGAACACTGAAGCTTTCTTT,CASSTHDRNTEAFF
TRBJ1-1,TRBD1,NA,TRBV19,TGTGCCAGTACCCTGGGGGACAGGCCGAGGGCTTTCTTT,CASTLGDRPRAFF
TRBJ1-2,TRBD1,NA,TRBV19,TGTGCCAGTACAGACAGGGATGGTAACTATGGCTACACCTTC,CASTDRDGNYGYTF
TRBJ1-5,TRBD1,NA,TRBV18,TGTGCCAGCTCAGAAGGAGCCACAGGGGGTCAGCCCCAGCATTTT,CASSEGATGGQPQHF
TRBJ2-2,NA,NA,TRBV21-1,NA,CASSNVGQGNTGELFF
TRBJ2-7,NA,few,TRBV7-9,TGTGCCAGCAGCCCCGCAGCGAGTTTTTACGAGCAGTACTTC,CASSPAASFYEQYF
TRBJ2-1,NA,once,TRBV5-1,TGCGCCAGCAGCTTCGGAACAGCACGTTACAATGAGCAGTTCTTC,CASSFGTARYNEQFF
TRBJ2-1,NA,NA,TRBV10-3,TGTGCCATCAGTGATAAGCGGGACAATGAGCAGTTCTTC,CAISDKRDNEQFF
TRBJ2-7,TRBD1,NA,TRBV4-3,TGCGCCAGCAGCCAGGCTAGACAGGGTTCCTACGAGCAGTACTTC,CASSQARQGSYEQYF
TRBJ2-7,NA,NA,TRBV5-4,TGTGCCAGCAGCCCTCGAGGGGACTCCTACGAGCAGTACTTC,CASSPRGDSYEQYF
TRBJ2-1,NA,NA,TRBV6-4,TGTGCCAGCAGTCGAACCAGTACCCCGGGTGAGGGTGAGCAGTTCTTC,CASSRTSTPGEGEQFF
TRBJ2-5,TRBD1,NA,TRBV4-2,TGTGCCAGCAGCTTAGAGTTGGCAGGGGGCTATACAAACCAAGAGACCCAGTACTTC,CASSLELAGGYTNQETQYF
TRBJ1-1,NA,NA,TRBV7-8,TGTGCCAGCAGCTTAGCAAACAGTGACACTGAAGCTTTCTTT,CASSLANSDTEAFF
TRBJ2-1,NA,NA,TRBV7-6,TGTGCCAGCAGCTTAGCGACTCAGAGGGCTTACAATGAGCAGTTCTTC,CASSLATQRAYNEQFF
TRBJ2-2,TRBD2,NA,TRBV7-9,TGTGCCAGCTCCATCAGCGGGGATACCGGGGAGCTGTTTTTT,CASSISGDTGELFF